A single sample is the source of the 7 T cell receptor beta chains below, sequenced in a study of spatial heterogeneity in lung cancer. TCRdb re-derived calls from the 5' RACE reads in MiXCR, one entry per CDR3 protein. The table records nearly 80,000 distinct CDR3 sequences, approximately 8.1% of them present only once. Described time point: sample taken at primary tumor resection. Sequenced material: PBMCs, taken at surgery. All receptors derive from a male donor with early-stage non-small cell lung cancer.

The chain couples TRBV2 to TRBJ1-2; no reliable D call. CDR1 is SNHLY and CDR2 is FYNNEI in the germline V gene. This CDR3 has 11 residues. V lost 8 bases to trimming and J lost 8 bases, with 12 bases between them. As DNA, the CDR3 is TGTGCCAGCTCCCTAACCGGAGGCTACACCTTC. The encoded protein is CASSLTGGYTF.

This clonotype was picked up many times. This rearrangement joins TRBV11-2 to TRBJ1-1; D possibly corresponds to TRBD1 (6 bases). V was cut by 2 bases and J by 4 bases, with 26 bases left in between. Germline CDR1 and CDR2: SGHAT and FQNNGV. The CDR3 extends over 19 amino acids. CDR3 sequence (DNA): TGTGCCAGCAGCTTAACCGCTTATAAAACAGGGAGCGCTGGCACTGAAGCTTTCTTT. Translating gives CASSLTAYKTGSAGTEAFF.

This clonotype was recorded many times. The chain links TRBV29-1 to TRBJ2-7; 7 nucleotides line up with TRBD2. Unmatched junction bases numbered 6, after V lost 6 bases and J lost 1 base. CDR3 size: 13 residues. Per germline, CDR1 SQVTM and CDR2 ANQGSEA. The CDR3 DNA reads as TGCAGCGTGTCTAGCGGACTATCCTACGAGCAGTACTTC. Its protein product is CSVSSGLSYEQYF.

V and J are TRBV5-1 and TRBJ2-7; D assignment may be TRBD1 or TRBD2 (6 bases each). In germline, CDR1 is SGHRS, CDR2 YFSETQ. V gave up 7 bases and J gave up 0 bases, with 14 bases separating them. The CDR3 is 14 residues long. DNA of the CDR3: TGCGCCAGCGGAAACGGAGGGGGCTCCTACGAGCAGTACTTC. This encodes CASGNGGGSYEQYF. Supplemented by reference TRBV5-1 and TRBJ2-7, the full variable domain reads KAGVTQTPRYLIKTRGQQVTLSCSPISGHRSVSWYQQTPGQGLQFLFEYFSETQRNKGNFPGRFSGRQFSNSRSEMNVSTLELGDSALYLCASGNGGGSYEQYFGPGTRLTVT.

This clonotype was counted a few times. The chain employs TRBV9 and TRBJ2-6; unclear D gene. The CDR3 totals 19 residues. Looked up from germline, CDR1 is SGDLS and CDR2 is YYNGEE. V gave up 0 bases and J gave up 0 bases, with 16 bases separating them. CDR3 residues: CASSVGLDGFSSGANVLTF. Written as DNA, the CDR3 is TGTGCCAGCAGCGTAGGTCTGGACGGATTCAGCTCTGGGGCCAACGTCCTGACTTTC.

This chain links TRBV6-6 with TRBJ1-6, with TRBD1 identical over 7 bases. The CDR3 is 16 residues long. The V gene end was trimmed by 5 bases and the J gene end by 10 bases; junction bases not matched to a gene: 14. Germline V gene data show CDR1 as MNHNY and CDR2 as SVGAGI (reference sequence). The CDR3 loop is CASSERQGDILSPLHF. Here the CDR3 DNA reads TGTGCCAGCAGTGAACGACAGGGTGACATTCTGTCACCCCTCCACTTT.

This chain links TRBV7-9 with TRBJ1-1, with 12 bases matching TRBD1. The CDR3 loop spans 16 amino acids. CDR1 is SEHNR, CDR2 FQNEAQ, per germline (reference sequence). The V segment lost 3 bases and the J segment 6 bases; nucleotides outside the gene matches: 8. The CDR3 spells CASSLAGTGGRAEAFF. The CDR3 DNA is TGTGCCAGCAGCTTGGCCGGGACAGGGGGCAGAGCTGAAGCTTTCTTT.